The 26 T cell receptor beta chains below come from one sample, sequenced in a study of OX40 agonist ivuxolimab in advanced cancers. Method: immunoSEQ multiplex PCR; TCRdb's copy keeps in-frame clones and lacks some. The sample shows about 20,000 clones, more than 75% of them seen only once. The source was CD4+ or CD8+ T cells sorted from blood, collected in a trial of the OX40 agonist ivuxolimab. Receptor source: an adult with an advanced solid tumor such as melanoma, head and neck, liver or kidney cancer.

This chain uses TRBV7-9 with TRBJ1-5; D gene ambiguous. Per germline, CDR1 SEHNR and CDR2 FQNEAQ (reference sequence). The CDR3 has 15 residues. Trimming stripped 1 base from V and 0 bases from J, with 7 bases between. CDR3 nucleotide sequence: TGTGCCAGCAGCTTAGACAGAGCTAGCAATCAGCCCCAGCATTTT. This sequence encodes CASSLDRASNQPQHF.

This clone is judged medium-sized (0.01 to 0.1%). V usage is TRBV7-9 and J usage is TRBJ2-7, with 7 bases that match TRBD2. The CDR3 sequence is 14 residues long. Germline trimming cut 2 bases from V and 5 bases from J; bases unmatched to any gene: 6. Germline CDR1 SEHNR, CDR2 FQNEAQ (reference sequence). The DNA for the CDR3 is TGTGCCAGCAGCTTAAATAGCGGGTATGACGAGCAGTACTTC. Its protein product is CASSLNSGYDEQYF.

The chain employs TRBV7-2 and TRBJ2-5; D is unclear. Trimming took off 5 bases at V and 5 bases at J, with 12 bases between the two ends. This CDR3 comprises 13 residues. From germline, CDR1 is SGHTA and CDR2 FQGNSA. The CDR3 nucleotides read TGTGCCAGCAGCCCTCATCCGGTGGAGACCCAGTACTTC. Residues: CASSPHPVETQYF.

This clone was recorded once. The chain combines TRBV5-1 with TRBJ1-6; 7 bases agree with TRBD1. This CDR3 has 16 residues. Germline trimming cut 0 bases from V and 9 bases from J; bases unmatched to any gene: 9. Per the germline V gene, CDR1 is SGHRS and CDR2 is YFSETQ. As DNA, the CDR3 is TGCGCCAGCAGCTTGGCCCAGGCAGGGGGAGGTTCACCCCTCCACTTT. Its protein product is CASSLAQAGGGSPLHF.

The table lists this clone with a count of one. This chain joins TRBV6-6 and TRBJ1-4, with D hard to call. This CDR3 has 13 residues. Trimming left V 2 bases short and J 8 bases short, with 9 bases between. From germline, CDR1 is MNHNY and CDR2 SVGAGI (reference sequence). The CDR3 sequence: CASSYLLSEKLFF. The CDR3 region has the DNA TGTGCCAGCAGTTACCTCCTATCCGAAAAACTGTTTTTT.

Details on this clone: One end of the junction fails to match germline, which may point to a read error. J is TRBJ1-6 and V is TRBV7-9, with TRBD1 matching over 7 bases. This CDR3 region has 17 residues. In germline, CDR1 is SEHNR, CDR2 FQNEAQ (reference sequence). The CDR3 loop reads CASSLDRDFSYNSPLHF. In DNA, the CDR3 is TGTGCCAGCAGTTTAGACAGGGACTTCTCCTATAATTCACCCCTCCACTTT.

J is TRBJ1-2 and V is TRBV6-6; possibly TRBD1 for D (6 bases). Germline values: CDR1 MNHNY, CDR2 SVGAGI (reference sequence). V dropped 5 bases and J dropped 4 bases, with 17 bases sitting between them. This CDR3 has 15 amino acids. The CDR3 here is CASSPSQGTPYGYTF. In DNA form, the CDR3 reads TGTGCCAGCAGTCCCTCCCAGGGGACCCCCTATGGCTACACCTTC.

This chain joins TRBV5-1 and TRBJ1-4, with D perhaps TRBD1 (5 bases). The CDR3 spans 15 residues. Trimming removed 4 bases at V and 4 bases at J, with 14 bases between. CDR1 is SGHRS and CDR2 is YFSETQ in the germline V gene. This chain's CDR3 is CASSPGGVLNEKLFF. The CDR3, as DNA: TGCGCCAGCAGCCCGGGGGGAGTTCTTAATGAAAAACTGTTTTTT.

This clone was found a few times. This rearrangement joins TRBV4-1 to TRBJ1-1, with unresolved D. This CDR3 has 14 residues. Looked up from germline, CDR1 is MGHRA and CDR2 is YSYEKL. Trimming stripped 0 bases from V and 6 bases from J, with 11 bases between. CDR3 loop: CASSQDSAGPEAFF. The CDR3 DNA sequence: TGCGCCAGCAGCCAAGATTCGGCAGGTCCTGAAGCTTTCTTT.

A few counts support this clone. V gene TRBV10-3 combines with J gene TRBJ1-6; a possible D gene is TRBD1 (5 bases). The CDR3 covers 12 residues. The germline gives CDR1 ENHRY, CDR2 SYGVKD. V gave up 7 bases and J gave up 10 bases, with 11 bases separating them. CDR3 in amino acids: CAIKAGDSPLHF. The CDR3 DNA follows: TGTGCCATCAAGGCGGGGGACTCACCCCTCCACTTT.

This clone is medium-sized. The chain employs TRBV15 and TRBJ2-1, with a possible D match to TRBD1 (5 bases). The CDR3 runs 11 residues. The germline V and J ends were trimmed by 5 bases and 12 bases, with 11 bases remaining between them. CDR1 LNHNV and CDR2 YYDKDF come from the germline V gene (reference sequence). The CDR3 nucleotides read TGTGCCACCAGCGCAGAAGGGGCGCAGTTCTTC. Translated: CATSAEGAQFF.

This sequence joins TRBV9 and TRBJ2-6, with D unresolved. Trimming removed 0 bases from V and 3 bases from J, with 7 bases in between. The length of the CDR3 is 15 residues. Germline V gene sequence: CDR1 SGDLS, CDR2 YYNGEE. Here the CDR3 reads CASSVEAYGANVLTF. The CDR3 coding sequence is TGTGCCAGCAGCGTAGAAGCGTATGGGGCCAACGTCCTGACTTTC. Based on the CDR3 plus reference TRBV9 and TRBJ2-6, the full variable domain is DSGVTQTPKHLITATGQRVTLRCSPRSGDLSVYWYQQSLDQGLQFLIQYYNGEERAKGNILERFSAQQFPDLHSELNLSSLELGDSALYFCASSVEAYGANVLTFGAGSRLTVL.

The rearrangement joins TRBV7-3 to TRBJ2-1, with D unresolved. The CDR3 runs 11 residues. CDR1 SGHTA and CDR2 FQGTGA come from the germline V gene. The V gene lost 0 bases and the J gene lost 8 bases, with 2 bases spanning the gap. The CDR3: CASSLTHEQFF. Here the CDR3 DNA reads TGTGCCAGCAGCTTAACCCATGAGCAGTTCTTC. Supplemented by reference TRBV7-3 and TRBJ2-1, the full variable domain reads GAGVSQTPSNKVTEKGKYVELRCDPISGHTALYWYRQSLGQGPEFLIYFQGTGAADDSGLPNDRFFAVRPEGSVSTLKIQRTERGDSAVYLCASSLTHEQFFGPGTRLTVL.

This chain uses TRBV7-2 with TRBJ2-7; D remains unclear. The CDR3 covers 11 residues. The V end was cut by 5 bases, the J end by 0 bases, with 2 bases between. Per the germline V gene, CDR1 is SGHTA and CDR2 is FQGNSA. The CDR3 region has the DNA TGTGCCAGCAGCGTCTCCTACGAGCAGTACTTC. This sequence encodes CASSVSYEQYF.

V is TRBV10-3 and J is TRBJ2-1, with a tentative D call TRBD1 (6 bases). CDR3 size: 12 residues. V gave up 4 bases and J gave up 6 bases, with 7 bases separating them. Germline V CDR1 and CDR2: ENHRY, SYGVKD. CDR3 nucleotides: TGTGCCATCAGTGGGGGGCTCAATGAGCAGTTCTTC. Its protein product is CAISGGLNEQFF.

V is TRBV5-1 and J is TRBJ2-1, with a weak D call TRBD2 (6 bases). The CDR3 has 15 residues. The V gene's germline CDR1 is SGHRS and CDR2 YFSETQ. Trimming shortened V by 0 bases and J by 4 bases, and 11 bases separated the two germline ends. CDR3 sequence: CASSLEGSGYNEQFF. The CDR3 DNA is TGCGCCAGCAGCTTGGAGGGTAGCGGATACAATGAGCAGTTCTTC.

V usage is TRBV7-2 and J usage is TRBJ2-5; 9 bases align to TRBD2. The junction had 9 bases not matched to a gene; V was cut back by 7 bases and J by 0 bases. This CDR3 spans 16 amino acids. CDR1 and CDR2 (germline): SGHTA, FQGNSA. In nucleotides, the CDR3 is TGTGCCAGCAACAACTTAGCGGGGGTTAACCAAGAGACCCAGTACTTC. It is translated as CASNNLAGVNQETQYF.

This chain links TRBV7-2 with TRBJ2-3; D gene ambiguous. V lost 5 bases and J lost 0, with 6 bases in between. The CDR3 extends over 13 amino acids. Looked up from germline, CDR1 is SGHTA and CDR2 is FQGNSA. CDR3 sequence (DNA): TGTGCCAGCAGCCAAGGGAGCACAGATACGCAGTATTTT. Amino acid sequence: CASSQGSTDTQYF.

This clone has a handful of counts. The chain combines TRBV6-6 with TRBJ2-3; D remains unclear. V dropped 4 bases and J dropped 7 bases, with 6 bases sitting between them. Germline CDR1 and CDR2: MNHNY and SVGAGI (reference sequence). The CDR3 is 11 residues long. The CDR3 region is CASSSSHTQYF. Here the CDR3 DNA reads TGTGCCAGCAGTTCGAGCCATACGCAGTATTTT.

The chain recombines TRBV4-1 with TRBJ2-5, with D tentatively TRBD2 (6 bases). The DNA end lines up better with TRBJ2-7; the J call may be wrong. Germline V gene sequence: CDR1 MGHRA, CDR2 YSYEKL. The CDR3 has 17 amino acids. CDR3 DNA sequence: TGCGCCAGCAGCCAAGATGCGGGGTTTAGCGACTCCTACGAGCAGTACTTC. This translates into CASSQDAGFSDSYEQYF.

The rearrangement uses TRBV19 and TRBJ2-2; TRBD1 matches at 7 bases. This CDR3 comprises 13 residues. Unmatched junction bases numbered 0, after V lost 4 bases and J lost 4 bases. Germline CDR1 and CDR2: LNHDA and SQIVND (reference sequence). The CDR3 sequence: CASSRQGTGELFF. For the CDR3, the DNA is TGTGCCAGTAGTAGACAGGGCACCGGGGAGCTGTTTTTT.

The rearrangement uses TRBV19 and TRBJ2-6, with TRBD1 matching over 7 bases. The CDR3 is 16 amino acids. Germline CDR1 LNHDA, CDR2 SQIVND (reference sequence). After removal of 2 bases from V and 7 bases from J, the junction contained 8 bases not matched to a gene. Written as DNA, the CDR3 is TGTGCCAGTAGTATACAATCAGGGGGTGGAGCCAACGTCCTGACTTTC. Amino acid sequence: CASSIQSGGGANVLTF.

The genes are TRBV4-3 and TRBJ2-3; D call uncertain. From germline, CDR1 is LGHNA and CDR2 YSLEER. V was pared by 4 bases and J by 1 base, with 9 bases between. CDR3 length equals 14 residues. CDR3 region: CASSPRVRTDTQYF. The CDR3 DNA sequence: TGCGCCAGCAGCCCTAGGGTACGCACAGATACGCAGTATTTT.

Concerning this clone: Other DNA sequences within the sample encode an identical CDR3. V and J are TRBV29-1 and TRBJ1-1; D gene unclear. CDR1 is SQVTM and CDR2 is ANQGSEA in the germline V gene. V was cut by 3 bases and J by 2 bases, with 25 bases left in between. CDR3 length: 18 residues. The CDR3 is CSVDTESNVTPLNTEAFF. In DNA, the CDR3 is TGCAGCGTTGACACTGAATCGAACGTTACCCCTCTTAACACTGAAGCTTTCTTT.

The chain combines TRBV5-1 with TRBJ2-5, with 11 nucleotides matching TRBD2. The J call could be wrong; TRBJ2-7 is a better fit for the DNA end. There are 18 residues in the CDR3. CDR1 and CDR2 (germline): SGHRS, YFSETQ. The CDR3 is CASSLETSGSAVSYEQYF. CDR3 nucleotide sequence: TGCGCCAGCAGCTTGGAAACTAGCGGGAGTGCGGTTTCCTACGAGCAGTACTTC.

CDR3 coding DNA: TGTGCCAGCAGTCCCCGGAGGGGGTGGACTGAAAAACTGTTTTTT. Amino acid sequence: CASSPRRGWTEKLFF. The chain carries TRBV27 and TRBJ1-4, with D tentatively TRBD1 (6 bases). V dropped 5 bases and J dropped 7 bases, with 17 bases sitting between them. Germline CDR1 reads MNHEY; CDR2 reads SMNVEV (reference sequence). This CDR3 contains 15 residues.